This TCR beta chain was profiled in a study of T cell responses to AZD1222 COVID-19 vaccine. The CDR3 is 13 residues long. Germline values: CDR1 SNHLY, CDR2 FYNNEI. Trimming at V came to 8 bases and at J to 10 bases, leaving 10 bases not matched to a gene. This clone has more than one count but fewer than ten. Repertoires were generated with immunoSEQ multiplex PCR, while TCRdb's copy carries only in-frame clones and drops some. This repertoire shows nearly 110,000 clones, around 93% found once; its top ten account for roughly 8.9%. The sequence derives from an adult who received the AZD1222 COVID-19 vaccine. The source material was peripheral blood, sampled 28 days after the second AZD1222 dose. The chain carries TRBV2 and TRBJ2-1; 8 positions agree with TRBD1. CDR3 loop: CASLKEQGGEQFF. The CDR3 DNA sequence: TGTGCCAGCTTGAAGGAACAGGGGGGCGAGCAGTTCTTC.